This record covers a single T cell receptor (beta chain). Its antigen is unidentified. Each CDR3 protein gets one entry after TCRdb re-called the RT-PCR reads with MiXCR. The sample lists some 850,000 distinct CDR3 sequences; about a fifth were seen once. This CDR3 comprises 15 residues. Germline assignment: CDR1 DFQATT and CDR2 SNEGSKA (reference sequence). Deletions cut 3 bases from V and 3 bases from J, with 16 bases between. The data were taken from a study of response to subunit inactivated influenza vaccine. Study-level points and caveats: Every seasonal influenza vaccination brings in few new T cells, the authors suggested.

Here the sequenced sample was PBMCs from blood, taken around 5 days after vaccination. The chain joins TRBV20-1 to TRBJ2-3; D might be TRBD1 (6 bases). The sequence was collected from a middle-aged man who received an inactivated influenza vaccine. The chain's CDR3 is CSARPGEVLTDTQYF. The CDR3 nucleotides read TGCAGTGCTAGGCCAGGGGAAGTACTGACAGATACGCAGTATTTT.